The rows below give T cell receptor beta chains drawn from one sample of a study of OX40 agonist ivuxolimab in advanced cancers. The method was immunoSEQ multiplex PCR; TCRdb's version includes in-frame clones alone and lacks a portion of them. This table has over 85,000 clones, approximately 81% appearing once. The specimen was CD4+ or CD8+ T cells sorted from blood, collected in a trial of the OX40 agonist ivuxolimab. The source of these receptors is an adult with an advanced solid tumor such as melanoma, head and neck, liver or kidney cancer. Each CDR3 is given without its conserved first and last residue.

>TRBV6-5|9
ASGFRDIQY
>TRBV27|15
ASIPYIGGDAQYGYT
>TRBV6-6|12
ASTGEGSPDTQY
>TRBV5-4|13
ASSGPAGSYNEQF
>TRBV6-1|13
ASRLAYASTDTQY
>TRBV4-1|13
ASSQETVGKREQF
>TRBV6-6|12
ASSPSSGTDTQY
>TRBV4-2|11
ASSQGDNSPLH
>TRBV14|11
ASRGDSNYGYT
>TRBV27|16
ASRALSGRGAGTGELF
>TRBV6-1|13
ASSNLGQAAETQY
>TRBV28|13
ASSSRDLPNSPLH
>TRBV11-2|11
ASTTPANTEAF
>TRBV18|13
ASSPSPDFIEKLF
>TRBV7-2|12
ASSLGLGQGKAF
>TRBV2|13
ASSAGLAGTGELF
>TRBV9|14
ASSPPGTGGPYEQY